This T cell receptor (beta chain) was sequenced for a study of post-analysis software for immune sequencing data. Points from the study as a whole: Patients showed TRBV5-6, TRBV5-1 and TRBV20-1 among a few TRBV segments more frequent than in controls. By F measure, samples from a shared preparation batch strongly co-clustered.

This clonotype has a handful of counts. Its antigen is not known. Presence of unique molecular identifiers characterized the TCR beta cDNA libraries. TCRdb fed the PCR reads into MiXCR, producing one record per CDR3 protein. The profile shows about 180,000 distinct CDR3 sequences, 30% of them singletons. Germline CDR1 is LNHNV and CDR2 is YYDKDF (reference sequence). V lost 6 bases and J 1 base, leaving 7 bases between the germline ends. The CDR3 has 14 amino acids. Input material: blood. This receptor was identified in a girl aged 10 to 17 with multiple sclerosis. The chain has TRBV15 and TRBJ2-6; D remains unclear. The CDR3 sequence is CATSEGSGANVLTF. As DNA, the CDR3 is TGTGCCACCAGTGAAGGGTCTGGGGCCAACGTCCTGACTTTC.